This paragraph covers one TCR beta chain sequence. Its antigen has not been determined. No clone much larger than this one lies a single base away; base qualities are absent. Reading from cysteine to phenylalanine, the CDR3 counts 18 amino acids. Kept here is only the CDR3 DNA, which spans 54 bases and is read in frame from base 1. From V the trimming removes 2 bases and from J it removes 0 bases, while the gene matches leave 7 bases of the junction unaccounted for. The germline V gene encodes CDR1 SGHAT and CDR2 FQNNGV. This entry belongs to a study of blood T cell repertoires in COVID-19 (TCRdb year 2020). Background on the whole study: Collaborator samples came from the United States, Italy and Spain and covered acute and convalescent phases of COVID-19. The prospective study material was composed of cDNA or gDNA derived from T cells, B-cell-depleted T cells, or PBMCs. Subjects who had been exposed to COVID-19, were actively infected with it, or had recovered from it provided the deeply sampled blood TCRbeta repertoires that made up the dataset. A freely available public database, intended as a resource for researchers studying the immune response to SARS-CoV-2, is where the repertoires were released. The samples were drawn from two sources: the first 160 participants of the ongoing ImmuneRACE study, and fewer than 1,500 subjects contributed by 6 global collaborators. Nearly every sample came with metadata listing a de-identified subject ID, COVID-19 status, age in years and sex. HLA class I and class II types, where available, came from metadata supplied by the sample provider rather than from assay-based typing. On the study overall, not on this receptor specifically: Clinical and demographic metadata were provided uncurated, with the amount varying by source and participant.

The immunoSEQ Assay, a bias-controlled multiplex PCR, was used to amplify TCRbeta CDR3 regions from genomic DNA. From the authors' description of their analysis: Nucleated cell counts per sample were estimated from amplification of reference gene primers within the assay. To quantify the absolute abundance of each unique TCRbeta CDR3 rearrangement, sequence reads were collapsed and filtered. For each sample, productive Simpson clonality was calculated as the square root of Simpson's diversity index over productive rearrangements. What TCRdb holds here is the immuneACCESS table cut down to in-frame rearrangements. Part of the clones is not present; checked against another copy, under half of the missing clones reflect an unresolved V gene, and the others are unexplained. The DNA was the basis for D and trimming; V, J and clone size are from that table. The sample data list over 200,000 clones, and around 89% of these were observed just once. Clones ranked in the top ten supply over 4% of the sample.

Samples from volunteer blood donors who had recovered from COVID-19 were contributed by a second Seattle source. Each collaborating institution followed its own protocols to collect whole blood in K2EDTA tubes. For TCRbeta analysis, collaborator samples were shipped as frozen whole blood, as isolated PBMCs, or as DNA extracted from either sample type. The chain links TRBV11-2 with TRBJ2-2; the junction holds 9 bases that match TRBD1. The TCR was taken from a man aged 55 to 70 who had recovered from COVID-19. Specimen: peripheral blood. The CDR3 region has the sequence CASSLNRDRVSNTGELFF. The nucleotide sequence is TGTGCCAGCAGCTTAAACCGGGACAGGGTTTCGAACACCGGGGAGCTGTTTTTT.